Below are 20 T cell receptor beta chains sequenced from a single sample in a study of blood T cell repertoires in COVID-19. The data were produced by immunoSEQ multiplex PCR, yet TCRdb's version contains in-frame clones alone and is incomplete. The data contain about 84,000 clones, approximately 86% of them singletons. Sequenced: peripheral blood. Receptor source: a woman older than 75 with acute or convalescent COVID-19.

J is TRBJ1-1 and V is TRBV7-8; D may be TRBD1 (6 bases). V lost 7 bases and J lost 0, with 18 bases in between. The CDR3 runs to 16 residues. Germline V gene data show CDR1 as SGHVS and CDR2 as FQNEAQ. CDR3 bases: TGTGCCAGCACCGTAAGGGGGGGGAACCTGAACACTGAAGCTTTCTTT. Its protein is CASTVRGGNLNTEAFF.

The V and J genes are TRBV19 and TRBJ2-1; tentative D call: TRBD1 (5 bases). The germline V gene has CDR1 LNHDA and CDR2 SQIVND (reference sequence). Trimming removed 3 bases at V and 0 bases at J, with 12 bases between. The CDR3 is made up of 16 amino acids. CDR3 nucleotides: TGTGCCAGTAGTATTGGTCAGGGTAGCTCCTACAATGAGCAGTTCTTC. The encoded protein is CASSIGQGSSYNEQFF.

The chain carries TRBV18 and TRBJ2-1; 7 bases map to TRBD1. Germline CDR1 reads KGHSH; CDR2 reads LQKENI. The CDR3 is made up of 14 amino acids. The ends lost 3 bases at V and 10 bases at J; junction bases unmatched: 9. The CDR3 nucleotides read TGTGCCAGCTCACCCAACCGGGACAGCGTCGAGCAGTTCTTC. This translates into CASSPNRDSVEQFF.

This sequence joins TRBV21-1 and TRBJ2-1; the D segment call TRBD2 is taken from the table without a DNA check. TRBV21-1 is flagged as a pseudogene. The CDR3 sequence is 16 residues long. CDR3 loop: CASSKVGGEGYNEQFF. Written as DNA, the CDR3 is TGTGCCAGCAGCAAAGTGGGCGGGGAAGGATACAATGAGCAGTTCTTC.

This clone has a single count. The chain uses TRBV24-1 and TRBJ1-2, with D unclear. V lost 3 bases and J lost 4, with 11 bases in between. Germline CDR1 KGHDR, CDR2 SFDVKD. The CDR3 is 14 residues long. CDR3: CATSDGPDRYGYTF. DNA of the CDR3: TGTGCCACCAGTGATGGGCCGGATCGCTATGGCTACACCTTC.

V gene TRBV7-9 combines with J gene TRBJ1-1; 7 nucleotides match TRBD1. V lost 1 base to trimming and J lost 2 bases; unmatched junction nucleotides: 4. Germline V lookup: CDR1 SEHNR, CDR2 FQNEAQ (reference sequence). This CDR3 spans 15 amino acids. For the CDR3, the DNA is TGTGCCAGCAGCTTAGGGGCAGGGGGTAACACTGAAGCTTTCTTT. Protein product: CASSLGAGGNTEAFF.

The V call is TRBV27, the J call TRBJ2-4, with 11 nucleotides matching TRBD2. Germline V gene sequence: CDR1 MNHEY, CDR2 SMNVEV (reference sequence). V gave up 4 bases and J gave up 0 bases; unmatched junction bases: 2. The CDR3 sequence is 16 residues long. The CDR3, as DNA: TGTGCCAGCAGTTCACTAGCGGGAGTAGCCAAAAACATTCAGTACTTC. Translated: CASSSLAGVAKNIQYF.

V usage is TRBV1 and J usage is TRBJ2-7; the D segment call TRBD2 is taken from the table without a DNA check. TRBV1 is flagged as a pseudogene. There are 15 residues in the CDR3. The CDR3 DNA follows: TGCACCAGCAGCCAAGAAGCTAGCGGAGCCTACGAGCAGTACTTC. This encodes CTSSQEASGAYEQYF.

The chain's CDR3 is CASSRDNVNEKLFF. The DNA for the CDR3 is TGTGCCAGCAGCCGGGACAATGTTAATGAAAAACTGTTTTTT. This sequence joins TRBV5-5 and TRBJ1-4, with D perhaps matching TRBD1 (6 bases). This CDR3 has 14 amino acids. In germline, CDR1 is SGHKS, CDR2 YYEKEE (reference sequence). V lost 4 bases and J lost 4, with 11 bases in between.

V gene TRBV9 combines with J gene TRBJ2-2; 8 bases align to TRBD2. Germline assignment: CDR1 SGDLS and CDR2 YYNGEE. Losses at the gene ends were 0 bases for V and 3 bases for J; bases not matched to a gene: 4. The CDR3 runs to 16 residues. In DNA, the CDR3 is TGTGCCAGCAGCGTAGGGGCGGGAGGAGACACCGGGGAGCTGTTTTTT. Encoded protein: CASSVGAGGDTGELFF.

The chain combines TRBV18 with TRBJ2-6, with 11 positions matching TRBD1. The CDR3 is 17 residues long. V lost 3 bases and J lost 2; bases outside the gene matches: 3. The germline V gene encodes CDR1 KGHSH and CDR2 LQKENI. The CDR3 sequence: CASSPRTGGTGANVLTF. CDR3 bases: TGTGCCAGCTCACCTAGGACAGGGGGCACTGGGGCCAACGTCCTGACTTTC.

The chain recombines TRBV20-1 with TRBJ2-1; 7 bases align to TRBD2. V lost 6 bases and J lost 2; bases outside the gene matches: 7. The CDR3 extends over 14 amino acids. CDR1 and CDR2 from the germline V gene are DFQATT and SNEGSKA (reference sequence). The CDR3 DNA is TGCAGTGCCAGTAGCGGGCCCCCCTACAATGAGCAGTTCTTC. Amino acids: CSASSGPPYNEQFF.

This clone showed up just once. V is TRBV5-6 and J is TRBJ2-5; a possible D gene is TRBD1 (7 bases). Trimming removed 4 bases from V and 3 bases from J, with 13 bases in between. Germline values: CDR1 SGHDT, CDR2 YYEEEE. The CDR3 covers 14 residues. The CDR3 DNA follows: TGTGCCAGCAGCCCCAGGGGGGCCGAAGAGACCCAGTACTTC. The encoded protein is CASSPRGAEETQYF.

This chain connects TRBV7-8 to TRBJ1-2; D gene ambiguous. The CDR3 is 13 residues long. Between the trimmed V and J ends, which lost 7 bases and 5 bases, there was a span of 14 bases. CDR1 is SGHVS, CDR2 FQNEAQ, per germline. The CDR3 spells CASTRGSLYGYTF. CDR3 bases: TGTGCCAGCACCCGTGGCTCCCTTTATGGCTACACCTTC. The full variable domain, in which reference TRBV7-8 and TRBJ1-2 provide the parts outside the CDR3, is GAGVSQSPRYKVAKRGQDVALRCDPISGHVSLFWYQQALGQGPEFLTYFQNEAQLDKSGLPSDRFFAERPEGSVSTLKIQRTQQEDSAVYLCASTRGSLYGYTFGSGTRLTVV.

Only a few counts were recorded for this clone. The chain joins TRBV3-1 (or the pseudogene TRBV3-2) to TRBJ2-5, with a weak D call TRBD1 (5 bases). The CDR3 totals 15 residues. Germline V gene lookup returns CDR1 LGHDT and CDR2 YNNKEL (reference sequence). The V end lost 4 bases, the J end lost 5 bases, and 17 bases lay between the germline ends. CDR3 DNA: TGTGCCAGCAGCCTTTCCGGAAGGGGAAGGGAGACCCAGTACTTC. Amino acid sequence: CASSLSGRGRETQYF.

V and J are TRBV7-9 and TRBJ2-1; TRBD1 matches at 10 bases. CDR3 length: 12 amino acids. J gave up 12 bases and V 3 bases, and 2 bases lay outside the gene matches. Germline V lookup: CDR1 SEHNR, CDR2 FQNEAQ (reference sequence). The CDR3: CASSFGQGGQFF. The CDR3 coding sequence is TGTGCCAGCAGCTTCGGACAGGGGGGGCAGTTCTTC.

CDR3 sequence: CASSDTGVLSYEQYF. The CDR3 DNA is TGTGCCAGCAGCGATACAGGAGTTCTCTCCTACGAGCAGTACTTC. V gene TRBV6-5 combines with J gene TRBJ2-7; perhaps TRBD1 as D (5 bases). This CDR3 has 15 amino acids. The V gene lost 6 bases and the J gene lost 0 bases, with 15 bases spanning the gap. Germline assignment: CDR1 MNHEY and CDR2 SVGAGI.

The rearrangement joins TRBV7-9 to TRBJ2-2, with D possibly TRBD1 on 5 matching bases. CDR1 is SEHNR, CDR2 FQNEAQ, per germline (reference sequence). Trimming stripped 5 bases from V and 1 base from J, with 14 bases between. This CDR3 region has 16 residues. Written as DNA, the CDR3 is TGTGCCAGCAGCCAAATAGGGCAGGGGAACACCGGGGAGCTGTTTTTT. This codes for CASSQIGQGNTGELFF.

The chain employs TRBV6-5 and TRBJ1-1, with 7 bases lining up with TRBD1. This CDR3 is built from 12 residues. V shed 6 bases, J shed 7 bases, and the junction held 5 bases outside the gene matches. The germline V gene encodes CDR1 MNHEY and CDR2 SVGAGI. The CDR3: CASSRYRGEAFF. CDR3 nucleotide sequence: TGTGCCAGCAGCCGCTACAGGGGTGAAGCTTTCTTT.

The V call is TRBV11-3, the J call TRBJ2-5; a weak D match, TRBD1 (5 bases). CDR3 size: 14 residues. V lost 1 base and J lost 9, with 15 bases in between. The germline V gene has CDR1 SGHNT and CDR2 YENEEA. CDR3 bases: TGTGCCAGCAGCTTAGGGCAGGGCCCTAGGTCCCAGTACTTC. As protein: CASSLGQGPRSQYF.